A selection of T cell receptor beta chains follows, all from one sample in a study of T cell repertoires in cytomegalovirus infection. MiXCR was run by TCRdb on the reads, yielding one entry per CDR3 protein. The sample yields tens of thousands of distinct CDR3 sequences, around 37% seen once. These receptors' targets are unknown. The specimen was CD8+ T cells from cultured PBMCs, collected from culture after CMV antigen stimulation. The receptors derive from a human donor in good health (CMV status not recorded). Some clones in this sample may be carry-over from other donors' samples. The CDR3 runs from the conserved cysteine through the conserved F or W. Fields, in order: D gene, V gene, clone size, J gene, CDR3 protein, CDR3 DNA. The D gene is left open where the match is weak. Rows may omit the clone size; those that give it use once, few, many or a size class.

d_gene: .; v_gene: TRBV6-2/TRBV6-3; abundance: .; j_gene: TRBJ2-7; CDR3aa: CASSYSLYEQYF; CDR3nt: TGTGCCAGCAGTTATTCACTTTACGAGCAGTACTTC
d_gene: .; v_gene: TRBV6-6; abundance: .; j_gene: TRBJ2-3; CDR3aa: CASSYSSLGSDTQYF; CDR3nt: TGTGCCAGCAGTTACTCGTCTTTAGGCTCCGATACGCAGTATTTT
d_gene: .; v_gene: TRBV2; abundance: .; j_gene: TRBJ2-1; CDR3aa: CASSEDTRYNEQFF; CDR3nt: TGTGCCAGCAGTGAAGACACCCGCTACAATGAGCAGTTCTTC
d_gene: .; v_gene: TRBV27; abundance: .; j_gene: TRBJ2-7; CDR3aa: CASSLKGVSSYEQYF; CDR3nt: TGTGCCAGCAGTTTAAAGGGGGTCAGCTCCTACGAGCAGTACTTC
d_gene: .; v_gene: TRBV6-4; abundance: .; j_gene: TRBJ1-5; CDR3aa: CASSEGTILNQHF; CDR3nt: TGTGCCAGCAGTGAAGGGACTATTCTAAACCAGCATTTT
d_gene: .; v_gene: TRBV27; abundance: .; j_gene: TRBJ2-1; CDR3aa: CASSLSGSSYNEQFF; CDR3nt: TGTGCCAGCAGTTTGAGCGGAAGCTCCTACAATGAGCAGTTCTTC
d_gene: .; v_gene: TRBV7-2; abundance: few; j_gene: TRBJ2-7; CDR3aa: CASSLEWQGGYEQYF; CDR3nt: TGTGCCAGCAGCTTAGAGTGGCAGGGAGGCTACGAGCAGTACTTC
d_gene: .; v_gene: TRBV7-9; abundance: .; j_gene: TRBJ1-1; CDR3aa: CASSPFSGQNTEAFF; CDR3nt: TGTGCCAGCAGCCCGTTCTCGGGACAGAACACTGAAGCTTTCTTT
d_gene: TRBD1; v_gene: TRBV28; abundance: .; j_gene: TRBJ1-1; CDR3aa: CASSFPGQPSDTEAFF; CDR3nt: TGTGCCAGCAGTTTCCCGGGACAGCCCTCGGACACTGAAGCTTTCTTT
d_gene: .; v_gene: TRBV4-2; abundance: few; j_gene: TRBJ1-4; CDR3aa: CASSPHFRTNEKLFF; CDR3nt: TGTGCCAGCAGCCCACATTTTAGAACTAATGAAAAACTGTTTTTT
d_gene: .; v_gene: TRBV7-2; abundance: .; j_gene: TRBJ2-1; CDR3aa: CASSFGLEEFF; CDR3nt: TGTGCCAGCAGCTTTGGTCTTGAGGAGTTCTTC
d_gene: .; v_gene: TRBV7-2; abundance: .; j_gene: TRBJ2-1; CDR3aa: CASSSFVEQFF; CDR3nt: TGTGCCAGCAGCTCGTTTGTTGAGCAGTTCTTC
d_gene: .; v_gene: TRBV5-1; abundance: .; j_gene: TRBJ1-1; CDR3aa: CASSLARGQGDTEAFF; CDR3nt: TGCGCCAGCAGCTTGGCCAGGGGCCAAGGCGACACTGAAGCTTTCTTT
d_gene: .; v_gene: TRBV12-3/TRBV12-4; abundance: .; j_gene: TRBJ1-3; CDR3aa: CASSLRALSGNTIYF; CDR3nt: TGTGCCAGCAGTCTCAGGGCCCTCTCTGGAAACACCATATATTTT
d_gene: .; v_gene: TRBV11-2; abundance: .; j_gene: TRBJ1-5; CDR3aa: CASSLGAGTQPQHF; CDR3nt: TGTGCCAGCAGCTTAGGAGCGGGGACCCAGCCCCAGCATTTT
d_gene: .; v_gene: TRBV6-2/TRBV6-3; abundance: once; j_gene: TRBJ1-5; CDR3aa: CASSFVSGKGSNQPQHF; CDR3nt: TGTGCCAGCAGTTTCGTATCGGGGAAGGGCAGCAATCAGCCCCAGCATTTT
d_gene: .; v_gene: TRBV12-3/TRBV12-4; abundance: .; j_gene: TRBJ1-1; CDR3aa: CASSFEAGRDTEAFF; CDR3nt: TGTGCCAGCAGTTTCGAGGCGGGGAGGGACACTGAAGCTTTCTTT
d_gene: .; v_gene: TRBV7-9; abundance: few; j_gene: TRBJ1-2; CDR3aa: CASSLRSGFDYGYTF; CDR3nt: TGTGCCAGCAGCTTAAGGTCAGGGTTTGACTATGGCTACACCTTC
d_gene: TRBD1; v_gene: TRBV28; abundance: few; j_gene: TRBJ1-2; CDR3aa: CASSPPEQGYGYTF; CDR3nt: TGTGCCAGCAGTCCTCCGGAACAGGGGTATGGCTACACCTTC
d_gene: TRBD1; v_gene: TRBV7-6; abundance: few; j_gene: TRBJ2-7; CDR3aa: CASSSGNDRAIYNEQYF; CDR3nt: TGTGCCAGCAGCTCGGGTAACGACAGGGCAATCTATAACGAGCAGTACTTC
d_gene: .; v_gene: TRBV11-1; abundance: few; j_gene: TRBJ2-5; CDR3aa: CASSLRRRLVEETQYF; CDR3nt: TGTGCCAGCAGCTTAAGGCGTCGGCTCGTCGAAGAGACCCAGTACTTC
d_gene: TRBD2; v_gene: TRBV6-8; abundance: .; j_gene: TRBJ2-2; CDR3aa: CASRLGLAGGRPGELFF; CDR3nt: TGTGCCAGCAGACTGGGACTAGCGGGGGGTCGGCCCGGGGAGCTGTTTTTT
d_gene: .; v_gene: TRBV25-1; abundance: many; j_gene: TRBJ2-4; CDR3aa: CASTTGDIQYF; CDR3nt: TGTGCCAGCACTACGGGCGACATTCAGTACTTC
d_gene: TRBD2; v_gene: TRBV7-8; abundance: many; j_gene: TRBJ2-7; CDR3aa: CASSSPHSSGSSYEQYF; CDR3nt: TGTGCCAGCAGCTCCCCCCATTCTAGCGGTAGCTCCTACGAGCAGTACTTC
d_gene: .; v_gene: TRBV9; abundance: .; j_gene: TRBJ1-2; CDR3aa: CASSTATPNYGYTF; CDR3nt: TGTGCCAGCAGCACCGCGACCCCTAACTATGGCTACACCTTC
d_gene: .; v_gene: TRBV7-6; abundance: .; j_gene: TRBJ1-3; CDR3aa: CASSLAQIDTIYF; CDR3nt: TGTGCCAGCAGCTTAGCACAGATCGACACCATATATTTT
d_gene: .; v_gene: TRBV10-3; abundance: .; j_gene: TRBJ2-1; CDR3aa: CAISEWGGVNNEQFF; CDR3nt: TGTGCCATCAGTGAATGGGGGGGCGTAAACAATGAGCAGTTCTTC
d_gene: .; v_gene: TRBV7-8; abundance: many; j_gene: TRBJ1-5; CDR3aa: CATSRDVGNQPQHF; CDR3nt: TGTGCCACCTCACGGGACGTAGGCAATCAGCCCCAGCATTTT
d_gene: TRBD2; v_gene: TRBV10-2; abundance: .; j_gene: TRBJ2-1; CDR3aa: CASGGGSYNEQFF; CDR3nt: TGCGCCAGCGGGGGGGGCTCCTACAATGAGCAGTTCTTC
d_gene: TRBD2; v_gene: TRBV7-2; abundance: few; j_gene: TRBJ2-3; CDR3aa: CASSPSGGAADTQYF; CDR3nt: TGTGCCAGCAGCCCAAGCGGGGGGGCCGCAGATACGCAGTATTTT
d_gene: .; v_gene: TRBV20-1; abundance: .; j_gene: TRBJ1-5; CDR3aa: CSARDPGFANNQPQHF; CDR3nt: TGCAGTGCTAGAGATCCAGGTTTTGCGAACAATCAGCCCCAGCATTTT
d_gene: .; v_gene: TRBV6-8; abundance: .; j_gene: TRBJ1-6; CDR3aa: CASSYSVGGESSYNSPLHF; CDR3nt: TGTGCCAGCAGTTACTCTGTGGGGGGAGAGAGCTCCTATAATTCACCCCTCCACTTT
d_gene: .; v_gene: TRBV7-2; abundance: few; j_gene: TRBJ1-2; CDR3aa: CASSLGGYSPSRGYTF; CDR3nt: TGTGCCAGCAGCTTGGGCGGATACAGCCCTTCGAGGGGCTACACCTTC
d_gene: TRBD2; v_gene: TRBV7-2; abundance: many; j_gene: TRBJ2-1; CDR3aa: CASSEGLAGGSYNEQFF; CDR3nt: TGTGCCAGCAGCGAGGGACTAGCGGGGGGCTCCTACAATGAGCAGTTCTTC
d_gene: .; v_gene: TRBV12-5; abundance: .; j_gene: TRBJ1-5; CDR3aa: CASRDDEASNQPQHF; CDR3nt: TGTGCTAGTCGGGACGATGAGGCTAGCAATCAGCCCCAGCATTTT
d_gene: .; v_gene: TRBV19; abundance: .; j_gene: TRBJ1-1; CDR3aa: CASRVAGGIWYTEAFF; CDR3nt: TGTGCCAGTAGGGTTGCGGGGGGCATTTGGTACACTGAAGCTTTCTTT
d_gene: .; v_gene: TRBV28; abundance: few; j_gene: TRBJ1-5; CDR3aa: CASSLGGESNQPQHF; CDR3nt: TGTGCCAGCAGTTTGGGGGGGGAGAGCAATCAGCCCCAGCATTTT
d_gene: TRBD1; v_gene: TRBV18; abundance: few; j_gene: TRBJ1-1; CDR3aa: CASSRYRTGSSMNTEAFF; CDR3nt: TGTGCCAGCTCCCGGTATAGGACAGGGTCCTCCATGAACACTGAAGCTTTCTTT
d_gene: .; v_gene: TRBV5-6; abundance: .; j_gene: TRBJ2-3; CDR3aa: CASSLGQGKTDTQYF; CDR3nt: TGTGCCAGCAGCTTGGGGCAGGGGAAAACAGATACGCAGTATTTT
d_gene: .; v_gene: TRBV2; abundance: .; j_gene: TRBJ1-2; CDR3aa: CASGPDSPNYGYTF; CDR3nt: TGTGCCAGCGGTCCCGACAGTCCTAACTATGGCTACACCTTC
d_gene: .; v_gene: TRBV4-3; abundance: .; j_gene: TRBJ1-6; CDR3aa: CASSPFPSDSPLHF; CDR3nt: TGCGCCAGCAGCCCATTCCCGTCCGACTCACCCCTCCACTTT
d_gene: .; v_gene: TRBV4-2; abundance: .; j_gene: TRBJ1-5; CDR3aa: CASSQVLEQPQHF; CDR3nt: TGTGCCAGCAGCCAAGTCTTGGAACAGCCCCAGCATTTT
d_gene: .; v_gene: TRBV6-8; abundance: .; j_gene: TRBJ2-6; CDR3aa: CASSYGHRSSGANVLTF; CDR3nt: TGTGCCAGCAGTTACGGCCACAGGAGCTCTGGGGCCAACGTCCTGACTTTC
d_gene: TRBD2; v_gene: TRBV7-9; abundance: few; j_gene: TRBJ2-5; CDR3aa: CASSPPGLAGGRYF; CDR3nt: TGTGCCAGCAGCCCCCCTGGACTAGCGGGAGGAAGGTACTTC
d_gene: .; v_gene: TRBV6-6; abundance: .; j_gene: TRBJ1-2; CDR3aa: CASSSSRRNGGYTF; CDR3nt: TGTGCCAGCAGTTCTTCAAGGAGGAATGGCGGCTACACCTTC
d_gene: .; v_gene: TRBV27; abundance: .; j_gene: TRBJ1-2; CDR3aa: CASRPTAGGGYGYTF; CDR3nt: TGTGCCAGCAGGCCGACGGCCGGGGGGGGGTATGGCTACACCTTC
d_gene: .; v_gene: TRBV29-1; abundance: few; j_gene: TRBJ2-7; CDR3aa: CSVELQGRDEQYF; CDR3nt: TGCAGCGTTGAACTGCAGGGCCGGGACGAGCAGTACTTC
d_gene: TRBD1; v_gene: TRBV7-6; abundance: few; j_gene: TRBJ1-3; CDR3aa: CASSSFPGQEDSGNTIYF; CDR3nt: TGTGCCAGCAGCTCATTCCCGGGACAGGAGGATTCTGGAAACACCATATATTTT
d_gene: .; v_gene: TRBV7-6; abundance: .; j_gene: TRBJ2-1; CDR3aa: CASSLEGVTEQFF; CDR3nt: TGTGCCAGCAGCTTAGAAGGGGTCACTGAGCAGTTCTTC
d_gene: .; v_gene: TRBV7-9; abundance: few; j_gene: TRBJ2-3; CDR3aa: CASSLGIDTQYF; CDR3nt: TGTGCCAGCAGCTTGGGTATAGATACGCAGTATTTT
d_gene: TRBD1; v_gene: TRBV7-6; abundance: .; j_gene: TRBJ1-2; CDR3aa: CASSIDAGTDYGYTF; CDR3nt: TGTGCCAGCAGCATAGATGCCGGGACAGACTATGGCTACACCTTC
d_gene: .; v_gene: TRBV7-9; abundance: .; j_gene: TRBJ2-1; CDR3aa: CASSLGVHEQFF; CDR3nt: TGTGCCAGCAGCTTAGGGGTTCATGAGCAGTTCTTC
d_gene: .; v_gene: TRBV7-9; abundance: once; j_gene: TRBJ1-2; CDR3aa: CASSPTGSVDGYTF; CDR3nt: TGTGCCAGCAGCCCCACAGGGTCTGTGGATGGCTACACCTTC
d_gene: .; v_gene: TRBV7-9; abundance: many; j_gene: TRBJ2-7; CDR3aa: CASSLIKTEGSSYEQYF; CDR3nt: TGTGCCAGCAGCTTAATAAAAACGGAGGGGAGCTCCTACGAGCAGTACTTC
d_gene: .; v_gene: TRBV7-6; abundance: .; j_gene: TRBJ2-7; CDR3aa: CASSFGAGNYEQYF; CDR3nt: TGTGCCAGCAGCTTCGGGGCGGGGAACTACGAGCAGTACTTC